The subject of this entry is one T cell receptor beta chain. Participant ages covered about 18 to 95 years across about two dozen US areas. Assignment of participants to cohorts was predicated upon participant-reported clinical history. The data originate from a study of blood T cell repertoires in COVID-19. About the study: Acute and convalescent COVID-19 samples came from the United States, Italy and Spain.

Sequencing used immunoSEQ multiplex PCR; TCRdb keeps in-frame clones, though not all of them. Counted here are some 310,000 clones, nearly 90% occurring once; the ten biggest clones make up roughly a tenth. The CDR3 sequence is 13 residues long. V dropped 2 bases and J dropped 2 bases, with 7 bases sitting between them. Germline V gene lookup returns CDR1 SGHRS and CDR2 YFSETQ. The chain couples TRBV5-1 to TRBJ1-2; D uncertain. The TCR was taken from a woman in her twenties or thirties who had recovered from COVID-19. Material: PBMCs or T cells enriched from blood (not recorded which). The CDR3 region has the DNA TGCGCCAGCAGCTTAGCGGAAAACTATGGCTACACCTTC. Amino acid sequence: CASSLAENYGYTF. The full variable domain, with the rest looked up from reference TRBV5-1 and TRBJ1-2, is KAGVTQTPRYLIKTRGQQVTLSCSPISGHRSVSWYQQTPGQGLQFLFEYFSETQRNKGNFPGRFSGRQFSNSRSEMNVSTLELGDSALYLCASSLAENYGYTFGSGTRLTVV.